The 9 T cell receptor beta chains in this list originate from one sample, sequenced in a study of radiotherapy plus CTLA-4 blockade in lung cancer. Here immunoSEQ multiplex PCR was the method, and the copy in TCRdb shows in-frame clones only, minus some. This table holds roughly 30,000 clones, 60% to 85% found once. The input for sequencing was peripheral blood, taken from a patient treated with radiotherapy plus ipilimumab. The receptors were sampled from a human donor with non-small cell lung cancer that progressed on radiotherapy plus ipilimumab.

The chain is built from TRBV6-1 and TRBJ2-3, with 7 nucleotides matching TRBD2. Germline-derived CDR1 and CDR2 are MNHNS and SASEGT. V gave up 10 bases and J gave up 2 bases; unmatched junction bases: 9. This CDR3 comprises 14 residues. CDR3 nucleotide sequence: TGTGCCACGGTTCTAGCGGTGACCACAGATACGCAGTATTTT. This codes for CATVLAVTTDTQYF.

The V and J genes are TRBV5-1 and TRBJ2-3; possibly TRBD2 for D (5 bases). The V end was cut by 0 bases, the J end by 1 base, with 12 bases between. Germline loops: CDR1 SGHRS, CDR2 YFSETQ. The CDR3 spans 16 residues. The chain's CDR3 is CASSLAGMQRTDTQYF. Written as DNA, the CDR3 is TGCGCCAGCAGCTTGGCCGGGATGCAGCGCACAGATACGCAGTATTTT.

This chain joins TRBV28 and TRBJ2-3, with D perhaps matching TRBD1 (5 bases). V lost 3 bases and J lost 3, with 10 bases in between. This CDR3 has 14 residues. Germline V CDR1 and CDR2: MDHEN, SYDVKM. The CDR3 protein is CASSFAGRTDTQYF. The CDR3 coding sequence is TGTGCCAGCAGTTTTGCAGGGCGGACAGATACGCAGTATTTT.

The chain recombines TRBV28 with TRBJ1-1; D not certain. Germline V CDR1 and CDR2: MDHEN, SYDVKM. The CDR3 sequence is 12 residues long. The V and J ends lost 8 bases and 4 bases respectively, with 11 bases between them. As DNA, the CDR3 is TGTGCCAGCGGGAGGATGGGCACTGAAGCTTTCTTT. As protein: CASGRMGTEAFF.

The chain combines TRBV7-2 with TRBJ2-4, with 8 positions matching TRBD1. The CDR3 totals 15 residues. Germline V gene lookup returns CDR1 SGHTA and CDR2 FQGNSA. The trim removed 2 bases at V and 8 bases at J, leaving 8 bases unmatched. The CDR3 region has the DNA TGTGCCAGCAGCTTACTCCGGACAGGGCTTGACATTCAGTACTTC. Protein sequence: CASSLLRTGLDIQYF.

The V call is TRBV29-1, the J call TRBJ2-1, with 9 bases that match TRBD1. V was clipped by 2 bases and J by 8 bases; unmatched bases: 10. Germline CDR1 is SQVTM and CDR2 is ANQGSEA. The CDR3 has 15 residues. The CDR3 reads CSVERGDRAIYEQFF. The CDR3 DNA is TGCAGCGTTGAAAGGGGGGACAGGGCAATCTATGAGCAGTTCTTC.

The chain uses TRBV5-1 and TRBJ1-1; TRBD1 aligns across 7 bases. V lost 5 bases and J lost 2; bases outside the gene matches: 9. In germline, CDR1 is SGHRS, CDR2 YFSETQ. The CDR3 has 15 residues. CDR3 protein: CASSSTGAGNTEAFF. CDR3 bases: TGCGCCAGCAGTTCCACAGGGGCCGGAAACACTGAAGCTTTCTTT.

The rearrangement links TRBV7-8 to TRBJ2-2; TRBD1 matches 10 bases. V trimming: 4 bases; J trimming: 5 bases; junction bases outside the gene matches: 4. CDR1 and CDR2 (germline): SGHVS, FQNEAQ. The CDR3 is made up of 15 amino acids. The CDR3 reads CASSSRDRGTGELFF. The CDR3 DNA is TGTGCCAGCAGCTCCCGGGACAGGGGAACCGGGGAGCTGTTTTTT. The full variable domain, its missing parts supplied by reference TRBV7-8 and TRBJ2-2, is GAGVSQSPRYKVAKRGQDVALRCDPISGHVSLFWYQQALGQGPEFLTYFQNEAQLDKSGLPSDRFFAERPEGSVSTLKIQRTQQEDSAVYLCASSSRDRGTGELFFGEGSRLTVL.

The chain has TRBV7-2 and TRBJ1-1; D not certain. The ends were cut back, 3 bases at V and 0 bases at J, with 8 bases in the middle. The CDR3 extends over 14 amino acids. Germline CDR1 and CDR2: SGHTA and FQGNSA. This CDR3 is CASSFWGLNTEAFF. The CDR3 DNA sequence: TGTGCCAGCAGCTTTTGGGGTTTGAACACTGAAGCTTTCTTT.